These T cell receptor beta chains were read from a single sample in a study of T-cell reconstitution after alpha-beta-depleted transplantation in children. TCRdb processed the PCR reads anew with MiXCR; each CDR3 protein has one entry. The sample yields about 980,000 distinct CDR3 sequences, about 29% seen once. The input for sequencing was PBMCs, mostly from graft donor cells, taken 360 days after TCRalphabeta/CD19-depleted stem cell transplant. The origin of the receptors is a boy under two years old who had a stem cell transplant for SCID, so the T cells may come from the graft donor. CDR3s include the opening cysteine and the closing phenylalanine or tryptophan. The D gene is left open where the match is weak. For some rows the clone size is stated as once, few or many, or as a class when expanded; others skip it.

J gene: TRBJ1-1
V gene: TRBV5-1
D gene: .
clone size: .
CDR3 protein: CASSKQAKDTEAFF
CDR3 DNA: TGCGCCAGCAGCAAACAGGCTAAGGACACTGAAGCTTTCTTT

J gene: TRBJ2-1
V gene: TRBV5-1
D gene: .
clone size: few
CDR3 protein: CASRAWPSSYNEQFF
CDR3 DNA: TGCGCCAGCAGGGCTTGGCCTAGCTCCTACAATGAGCAGTTCTTC

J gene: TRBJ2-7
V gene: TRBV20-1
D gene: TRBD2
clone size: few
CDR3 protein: CSARDPSGGTYEQYF
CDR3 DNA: TGCAGTGCTAGAGACCCTAGCGGGGGAACCTACGAGCAGTACTTC

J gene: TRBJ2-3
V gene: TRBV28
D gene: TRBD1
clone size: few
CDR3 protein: CASSLIGDRGRTDTQYF
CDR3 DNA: TGTGCCAGCAGTTTAATTGGGGACAGGGGGCGGACAGATACGCAGTATTTT

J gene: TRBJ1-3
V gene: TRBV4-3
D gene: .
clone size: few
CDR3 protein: CASSPTGNSGNTIYF
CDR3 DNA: TGCGCCAGCAGCCCTACCGGGAACTCTGGAAACACCATATATTTT

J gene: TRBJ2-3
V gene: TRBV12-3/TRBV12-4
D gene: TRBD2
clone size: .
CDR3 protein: CASTPGLATDTQYF
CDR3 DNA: TGTGCCAGCACCCCGGGACTAGCAACAGATACGCAGTATTTT

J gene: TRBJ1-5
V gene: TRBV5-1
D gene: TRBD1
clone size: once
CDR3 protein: CASSLETGGNQPQHF
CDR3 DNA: TGCGCCAGCAGCTTGGAGACAGGGGGAAATCAGCCCCAGCATTTT

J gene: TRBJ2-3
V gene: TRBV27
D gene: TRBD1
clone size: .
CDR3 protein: CASIGGQGYHTQYF
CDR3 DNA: TGTGCCAGCATCGGGGGACAGGGTTATCATACGCAGTATTTT

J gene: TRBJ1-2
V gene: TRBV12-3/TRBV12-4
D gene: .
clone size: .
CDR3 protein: CASSLQAAHPTYGYTF
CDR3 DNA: TGTGCCAGCAGTTTACAGGCAGCCCATCCAACATATGGCTACACCTTC

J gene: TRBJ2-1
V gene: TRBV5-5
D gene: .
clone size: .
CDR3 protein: CASSPDLATYNEQFF
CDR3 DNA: TGTGCCAGCAGCCCGGACTTGGCAACCTACAATGAGCAGTTCTTC

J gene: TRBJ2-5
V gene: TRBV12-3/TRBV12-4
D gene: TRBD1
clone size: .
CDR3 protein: CASSSLGTEETQYF
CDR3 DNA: TGTGCCAGCAGCTCCCTCGGGACAGAAGAGACCCAGTACTTC